The T cell receptor (beta chain) described here comes from a study of human T cells and chemical hapten exposure. This clonotype was seen ten or more times. The antigen is not known. This CDR3 is 12 amino acids long. The V end lost 0 bases, the J end lost 9 bases, and 9 bases lay between the germline ends. Germline assignment: CDR1 DFQATT and CDR2 SNEGSKA (reference sequence). Whole-study results and caveats: The study found that DPC sensitization did not change TCRs above 1 in 1000 frequency.

Time point: patch test 3, about 24 weeks after DPC sensitization. Treatment noted: therapeutic diphenylcyclopropenone sensitization with weekly scalp DPC. Participating donors were patients with alopecia, aged 18 to 70 years, considered appropriate candidates for DPC. TCRdb processed the RACE reads anew with MiXCR; each CDR3 protein has one entry. The table has 95,000 to 150,000 distinct CDR3 sequences, roughly 12% seen once. This clonotype was sampled from a woman between 50 and 59 years old with alopecia areata. Some clones in this sample may be carry-over from other donors' samples. The sequences come from whole blood, collected in connection with sensitization to the hapten diphenylcyclopropenone (DPC). The V gene is TRBV20-1, the J gene TRBJ2-4; no clear D. The CDR3 DNA reads TGCAGTGCTAGAGATTTAGTAGCCATTCAGTACTTC. This codes for CSARDLVAIQYF.